This T cell receptor beta chain is drawn from a study of T cell responses to AZD1222 COVID-19 vaccine. Study-wide points: Spike regions recognized by vaccine-associated CD4 TCRs spanned the protein, led by 160-218 and 743-854. Donors skewed white British and female; clonal diversity was possibly underestimated. Repertoires were collected only later (after the peak T cell response had occurred).

A remark on this clone: Its antigen is undetermined.

V was cut by 2 bases and J by 2 bases, with 15 bases left in between. The CDR3 sequence is 16 residues long. CDR1 and CDR2 (germline): MNHEY, SVGEGT. The data were produced by immunoSEQ multiplex PCR, yet TCRdb's version contains in-frame clones alone and is incomplete. The sample records roughly 80,000 clones, roughly 82% being singletons. The clonotype comes from an adult in good health. The sample in question was peripheral blood, obtained on day 0 of AZD1222 vaccination. This sequence joins TRBV6-2 or TRBV6-3 and TRBJ2-5, with D possibly TRBD2 on 7 matching bases. The CDR3: CASSYGRGPQQETQYF. The CDR3 DNA reads TGTGCCAGCAGTTACGGGCGGGGGCCACAGCAAGAGACCCAGTACTTC.